The clone carrying this TCR beta chain showed up many times. Its target is not known. The data derive from a study of regulatory T cells in long-lasting Graves disease. Study-level information: Antithyroid drugs had been given to newly diagnosed Graves' patients for under 3 months.

Time point specified: newly diagnosed GD, antithyroid drugs for less than 3 months. PBMC RNA was the source of the TCR library. The source of the patients was an endocrinology department in Xi'an, China. Findings and caveats of the study: TCR diversity was lower in persistent Graves' patients than in newly diagnosed ones. New patients shared fewer public clonotypes (more than 850) than persistent patients did (about 2,700).

Trimming shortened V by 0 bases and J by 8 bases, and 12 bases separated the two germline ends. The CDR3 runs 14 residues. Germline values: CDR1 SGDLS, CDR2 YYNGEE. Combining iRepertoire HTBI primers with Arm-PCR of CDR3 regions, the authors built TCR beta libraries. TCRdb analysed the multiplex PCR reads with MiXCR anew, one entry per CDR3 protein. The table lists about 240,000 distinct CDR3 sequences, over 20% of them singletons. The TCR sequence derives from a female donor with Graves disease. The source material was peripheral blood mononuclear cells (PBMCs), sampled at new diagnosis, from a patient treated with antithyroid drugs. The chain employs TRBV9 and TRBJ2-1; D may match TRBD1 or TRBD2 (6 bases each). The CDR3 bases are TGTGCCAGCAGCGTAGCCGACGGGGGCTATGAGCAGTTCTTC. Translation: CASSVADGGYEQFF. Complete variable domain (other parts from reference TRBV9 and TRBJ2-1): DSGVTQTPKHLITATGQRVTLRCSPRSGDLSVYWYQQSLDQGLQFLIQYYNGEERAKGNILERFSAQQFPDLHSELNLSSLELGDSALYFCASSVADGGYEQFFGPGTRLTVL.